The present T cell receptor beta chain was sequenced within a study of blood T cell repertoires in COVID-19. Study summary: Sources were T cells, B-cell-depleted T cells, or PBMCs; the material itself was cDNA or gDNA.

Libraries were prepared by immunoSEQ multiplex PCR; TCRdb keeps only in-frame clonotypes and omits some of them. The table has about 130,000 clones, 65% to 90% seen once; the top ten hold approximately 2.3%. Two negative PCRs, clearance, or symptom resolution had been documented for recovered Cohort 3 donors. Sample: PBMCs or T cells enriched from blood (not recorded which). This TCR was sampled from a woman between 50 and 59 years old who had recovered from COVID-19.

The CDR3 region has the DNA TGTGCCAGCAGTTTACTAGCGGGGGGTGCCGGGGAGCTGTTTTTT. It encodes CASSLLAGGAGELFF. This chain uses TRBV28 with TRBJ2-2, with 11 bases that match TRBD2. The CDR3 totals 15 residues. V was clipped by 2 bases and J by 6 bases; unmatched bases: 2. The germline V gene has CDR1 MDHEN and CDR2 SYDVKM.